The 14 T cell receptor beta chains reported below all come from one sample, sequenced in a study of T-cell memory formation after mild COVID-19. Each CDR3 protein gets one entry after TCRdb re-called the 5' RACE reads with MiXCR. The table shows approximately 340,000 distinct CDR3 sequences, with over 10% occurring only once. Sequenced input: PBMCs or a T cell subset sorted from them (not recorded which). The receptor source for this set is a man aged 18-30 years who had mild COVID-19 (a few samples of this study predate the infection). Cell type and time point are not known.

This chain links TRBV5-1 with TRBJ2-2, with 7 bases aligning to TRBD1. Germline CDR1 SGHRS, CDR2 YFSETQ. The V segment lost 2 bases and the J segment 1 base; nucleotides outside the gene matches: 8. The CDR3 has 17 residues. The CDR3 here is CASSFRTGTENTGELFF. DNA of the CDR3: TGCGCCAGCAGCTTCAGAACCGGGACAGAGAACACCGGGGAGCTGTTTTTT.

V gene TRBV7-2 combines with J gene TRBJ2-1; 7 bases are a match to TRBD2. Germline V gives CDR1 SGHTA, CDR2 FQGNSA. V lost 1 base to trimming and J lost 8 bases; unmatched junction nucleotides: 5. The CDR3 has 14 residues. The CDR3 reads CASSLGLGRDEQFF. The CDR3 region has the DNA TGTGCCAGCAGCTTAGGACTAGGGAGGGATGAGCAGTTCTTC.

The chain carries TRBV4-1 and TRBJ1-1; TRBD1 is a possible D gene (6 bases). Germline loops: CDR1 MGHRA, CDR2 YSYEKL. V lost 0 bases and J 10 bases, leaving 15 bases between the germline ends. The CDR3 has 14 residues. The CDR3 here is CASSQERGARRAFF. CDR3 nucleotide sequence: TGCGCCAGCAGCCAAGAACGGGGGGCCCGACGAGCTTTCTTT.

This clonotype was picked up one time. This chain connects TRBV18 to TRBJ1-5; D perhaps matches TRBD1 (5 bases). Trimming cost V 5 bases and J 0 bases, with 17 bases left between them. The CDR3 is made up of 17 amino acids. Germline CDR1 is KGHSH and CDR2 is LQKENI. Here the CDR3 DNA reads TGTGCCAGCTCATCCGACCCGAGGGGCGTTAGCAATCAGCCCCAGCATTTT. Its translation is CASSSDPRGVSNQPQHF.

There are a few counts of this clonotype. The rearrangement links TRBV4-3 to TRBJ2-1; TRBD2 is a possible D gene (5 bases). With 4 bases removed from V and 0 bases from J, the gap between germline ends came to 10 bases. From germline, CDR1 is LGHNA and CDR2 YSLEER. The CDR3 consists of 15 residues. The CDR3 coding sequence is TGCGCCAGCAGCCTGAAGCGGAGCTCCTACAATGAGCAGTTCTTC. This encodes CASSLKRSSYNEQFF.

J is TRBJ1-5 and V is TRBV28, with 9 bases aligning to TRBD1. The germline CDR1 and CDR2 sequences are MDHEN and SYDVKM. V lost 6 bases and J lost 2; bases outside the gene matches: 14. This CDR3 region has 18 residues. This chain's CDR3 is CASRHRDRVRSGNQPQHF. Written as DNA, the CDR3 is TGTGCCAGCAGACACCGGGACAGGGTAAGAAGCGGCAATCAGCCCCAGCATTTT. The whole variable domain, filled in from reference TRBV28 and TRBJ1-5, reads DVKVTQSSRYLVKRTGEKVFLECVQDMDHENMFWYRQDPGLGLRLIYFSYDVKMKEKGDIPEGYSVSREKKERFSLILESASTNQTSMYLCASRHRDRVRSGNQPQHFGDGTRLSIL.

In DNA form, the CDR3 reads TGCAGTGCTAGGGACCCGACTGGAAACACCATATATTTT. This sequence encodes CSARDPTGNTIYF. The chain employs TRBV20-1 and TRBJ1-3; no clear D. Germline-derived CDR1 and CDR2 are DFQATT and SNEGSKA (reference sequence). The ends were cut back, 3 bases at V and 2 bases at J, with 8 bases in the middle. The CDR3 is 13 residues long.

The chain carries TRBV4-3 and TRBJ2-3; the D is unclear. The germline gives CDR1 LGHNA, CDR2 YSLEER. This CDR3 is built from 13 residues. V was pared by 0 bases and J by 4 bases, with 5 bases between. In nucleotides, the CDR3 is TGCGCCAGCAGCCAAGATTATGCAGATACGCAGTATTTT. Residues: CASSQDYADTQYF.

This clonotype was detected ten times or more. The rearrangement joins TRBV2 to TRBJ2-4; 8 bases fit TRBD2. The trim removed 8 bases at V and 1 base at J, leaving 1 base unmatched. CDR1 is SNHLY and CDR2 is FYNNEI in the germline V gene. The CDR3 runs to 13 residues. The CDR3 is CASRGGAKNIQYF. For the CDR3, the DNA is TGTGCCAGCCGGGGGGGTGCCAAAAACATTCAGTACTTC.

The chain links TRBV5-1 to TRBJ2-7, with D possibly TRBD1 on 6 matching bases. Germline CDR1 reads SGHRS; CDR2 reads YFSETQ. The CDR3 is 13 amino acids. V lost 5 bases and J 3 bases, leaving 12 bases between the germline ends. Written as DNA, the CDR3 is TGCGCCAGCAGTAGGACAGACTACTACGAGCAGTACTTC. This sequence encodes CASSRTDYYEQYF.

This clonotype was seen a few times. This chain joins TRBV7-3 and TRBJ1-4; no definite D call. The CDR3 is 16 amino acids. Germline-derived CDR1 and CDR2 are SGHTA and FQGTGA. The ends were cut back, 1 base at V and 0 bases at J, with 9 bases in the middle. The CDR3 nucleotides read TGTGCCAGCAGCTTAAAAATTCTTGCAACTAATGAAAAACTGTTTTTT. Translating it yields CASSLKILATNEKLFF.

The V call is TRBV12-5, the J call TRBJ2-7, with 11 bases matching TRBD2. Germline V lookup: CDR1 LGHNT, CDR2 FRNRAP. The CDR3 totals 16 residues. V gave up 6 bases and J gave up 1 base; unmatched junction bases: 8. The CDR3 DNA sequence: TGTGCTAGTGGAACTAGCGGGGGCCTGACTTCCTACGAGCAGTACTTC. Its protein product is CASGTSGGLTSYEQYF.

This clonotype appeared many times. This chain uses TRBV6-2 or TRBV6-3 with TRBJ1-1; TRBD1 is a possible D gene (5 bases). V lost 0 bases and J 10 bases, leaving 12 bases between the germline ends. Germline CDR1 MNHEY, CDR2 SVGEGT. The CDR3 extends over 13 amino acids. The CDR3: CASSYSPGLAAFF. The CDR3 DNA sequence: TGTGCCAGCAGTTACTCTCCAGGGCTGGCAGCTTTCTTT.

This chain uses TRBV5-6 with TRBJ2-2; 8 bases agree with TRBD1. The ends lost 7 bases at V and 6 bases at J; junction bases unmatched: 11. Per the germline V gene, CDR1 is SGHDT and CDR2 is YYEEEE. The CDR3 has 15 amino acids. The CDR3 region is CASSGQGRSAGELFF. CDR3 nucleotide sequence: TGTGCCAGCTCCGGACAGGGAAGAAGCGCCGGGGAGCTGTTTTTT.